These T cell receptor beta chains were read from a single sample in a study of CD8 T cells in Susac syndrome. Via MiXCR, TCRdb re-called the immunoSEQ multiplex PCR reads, giving one row per CDR3 protein. The sample records 110,000 or so distinct CDR3 sequences, roughly 95% being singletons. Sequenced: CD4+ T cells from PBMCs. The source is a human donor in good health. The CDR3 runs from the conserved cysteine through the conserved F or W. Fields, in order: clone size, J gene, D gene, V gene, CDR3 length, CDR3 protein, CDR3 DNA. D genes are given only for firm matches. Not every row has a clone size; where given, it reads once, few, many or a size class.

>.|TRBJ1-1|.|TRBV5-1|15
CASSLRRHPNTEAFF
TGCGCCAGCAGCTTAAGGCGGCATCCGAACACTGAAGCTTTCTTT
>.|TRBJ2-7|.|TRBV12-5|12
CASGWGNYEQYF
TGTGCTAGTGGTTGGGGAAACTACGAGCAGTACTTC
>.|TRBJ1-3|.|TRBV5-6|15
CASSFTHSSGNTIYF
TGTGCCAGCAGCTTCACGCACAGCTCTGGAAACACCATATATTTT
>.|TRBJ2-7|TRBD2|TRBV13|15
CASSVGLASSYEQYF
TGTGCCAGCAGCGTGGGACTAGCGAGCTCCTACGAGCAGTACTTC
>.|TRBJ2-7|TRBD2|TRBV7-9|13
CASSKGTTYEQYF
TGTGCCAGCTCTAAGGGGACTACCTACGAGCAGTACTTC
>.|TRBJ2-7|.|TRBV20-1|13
CSARRSGLYEQYF
TGCAGTGCTAGAAGAAGCGGACTCTACGAGCAGTACTTC
>.|TRBJ2-7|.|TRBV7-3|14
CASSSWGHPYEQYF
TGTGCCAGCAGCTCGTGGGGGCACCCCTACGAGCAGTACTTC
>.|TRBJ2-7|.|TRBV6-6|14
CASTSETVAYEQYF
TGTGCCAGCACCTCGGAGACAGTTGCCTACGAGCAGTACTTC
>.|TRBJ2-5|TRBD2|TRBV7-3|13
CASSPTSLETQYF
TGTGCCAGCAGCCCGACTAGCTTGGAGACCCAGTACTTC
>.|TRBJ1-1|.|TRBV6-5|13
CASTLGGDTEAFF
TGTGCCAGCACCTTGGGCGGGGACACTGAAGCTTTCTTT
>.|TRBJ2-5|TRBD1|TRBV28|15
CASSLGQAVIPVPYF
TGTGCCAGCAGTCTGGGACAGGCGGTTATTCCCGTCCCGTACTTC
>.|TRBJ2-4|.|TRBV29-1|12
CSVEQGKNIQYF
TGCAGCGTTGAGCAGGGCAAAAACATTCAGTACTTC
>.|TRBJ1-6|TRBD1|TRBV15|16
CATSRDTGTGVSPLHF
TGTGCCACCAGCAGAGATACCGGGACAGGGGTCTCACCCCTCCACTTT
>.|TRBJ2-7|.|TRBV5-1|15
CASRPFGGAPYEQYF
TGCGCCAGCAGGCCCTTCGGGGGCGCGCCCTACGAGCAGTACTTC
>.|TRBJ2-5|TRBD2|TRBV9|16
CASSVGLAGNQETQYF
TGTGCCAGCAGCGTAGGACTAGCGGGAAACCAAGAGACCCAGTACTTC
>few|TRBJ2-7|.|TRBV13|13
CASSLKQGYEQYF
TGTGCCAGCAGCCTCAAACAGGGCTACGAGCAGTACTTC
>.|TRBJ2-1|.|TRBV29-1|16
CSVEEGALGLVNEQFF
TGCAGCGTTGAAGAAGGGGCACTGGGGTTAGTAAATGAGCAGTTCTTC
>.|TRBJ1-4|.|TRBV21-1|19
CASSKGSGASYPTNEKLFF
TGTGCCAGCAGCAAAGGCTCCGGGGCCTCATACCCAACTAATGAAAAACTGTTTTTT
>.|TRBJ1-5|TRBD1|TRBV12-3/TRBV12-4|15
CASSLHTGGDQPQHF
TGTGCCAGCAGCTTACACACAGGGGGCGATCAGCCCCAGCATTTT
>.|TRBJ1-2|.|TRBV7-9|13
CATRWDTNYGYTF
TGTGCCACCCGTTGGGATACTAACTATGGCTACACCTTC
>.|TRBJ1-1|.|TRBV7-2|13
CASSLIGGNEAFF
TGTGCCAGCAGCCTAATTGGGGGAAATGAAGCTTTCTTT
>.|TRBJ2-7|.|TRBV9|15
CASSTAPRDPHEQYF
TGTGCCAGCAGCACCGCACCCAGGGATCCCCACGAGCAGTACTTC
>.|TRBJ1-3|.|TRBV20-1|14
CSAVGASPGNTIYF
TGCAGTGCAGTAGGGGCCTCCCCAGGAAACACCATATATTTT
>.|TRBJ2-1|.|TRBV29-1|13
CSVEDRQYNEQFF
TGCAGCGTTGAAGATCGGCAGTACAATGAGCAGTTCTTC
>.|TRBJ2-7|TRBD1|TRBV30|14
CAWGPGQGHYEQYF
TGTGCCTGGGGACCGGGACAGGGACACTACGAGCAGTACTTC
>few|TRBJ1-1|.|TRBV5-1|14
CASSLPTANTEAFF
TGCGCCAGCAGCTTGCCAACAGCGAACACTGAAGCTTTCTTT
>.|TRBJ1-5|TRBD1|TRBV6-5|15
CASRRTGVGNQPQHF
TGTGCCAGCAGACGGACAGGGGTTGGCAATCAGCCCCAGCATTTT
>.|TRBJ2-2|.|TRBV30|13
CAWSRGPSGELFF
TGTGCCTGGAGCCGGGGGCCGAGCGGGGAGCTGTTTTTT
>.|TRBJ2-3|.|TRBV13|13
CASARLFVLTQYF
TGTGCCAGCGCAAGGCTATTCGTGCTTACGCAGTATTTT
>.|TRBJ2-7|TRBD2|TRBV7-2|14
CASSSWVGGSEQYF
TGTGCCAGCAGCTCCTGGGTGGGGGGGAGCGAGCAGTACTTC
>.|TRBJ1-2|.|TRBV19|14
CASSPALDNYGYTF
TGTGCCAGTAGTCCTGCGTTAGATAACTATGGCTACACCTTC
>.|TRBJ2-1|.|TRBV7-3|16
CASSQTGGSSYNEQFF
TGTGCCAGCAGCCAAACCGGAGGGAGCTCCTACAATGAGCAGTTCTTC
>.|TRBJ2-4|.|TRBV3-1|14
CASSPTVAKNIQYF
TGTGCCAGCAGCCCCACCGTAGCCAAAAACATTCAGTACTTC
>.|TRBJ2-7|.|TRBV7-2|13
CASSLSRGYEQYF
TGTGCCAGCAGCTTATCGCGGGGCTACGAGCAGTACTTC
>.|TRBJ2-1|.|TRBV7-9|12
CASSQDRSEQFF
TGTGCCAGCAGCCAGGATCGGAGTGAGCAGTTCTTC
>.|TRBJ2-7|TRBD1|TRBV20-1|14
CSATGTGSSYEQYF
TGCAGTGCAACCGGGACAGGGAGCTCCTACGAGCAGTACTTC
>.|TRBJ2-7|TRBD2|TRBV7-8|16
CASSLARLAGVSEQYF
TGTGCCAGCAGCTTAGCCAGACTAGCGGGAGTGAGTGAGCAGTACTTC
>.|TRBJ2-6|.|TRBV12-3/TRBV12-4|16
CASSSGRASGANVLTF
TGTGCCAGCAGTTCCGGCCGGGCATCTGGGGCCAACGTCCTGACTTTC
>.|TRBJ1-1|.|TRBV4-1|14
CASSQGWRATEAFF
TGCGCCAGCAGCCAAGGGTGGAGAGCCACTGAAGCTTTCTTT
>.|TRBJ2-3|.|TRBV30|16
CAWSGMWTQSTDTQYF
TGTGCCTGGAGTGGTATGTGGACACAGAGCACAGATACGCAGTATTTT
>.|TRBJ1-3|.|TRBV5-1|13
CASSGGSGNTIYF
TGCGCCAGCAGCGGGGGGTCCGGAAACACCATATATTTT
>.|TRBJ2-7|.|TRBV11-2|12
CASTNPWGMQYF
TGTGCCAGCACCAACCCCTGGGGTATGCAGTACTTC